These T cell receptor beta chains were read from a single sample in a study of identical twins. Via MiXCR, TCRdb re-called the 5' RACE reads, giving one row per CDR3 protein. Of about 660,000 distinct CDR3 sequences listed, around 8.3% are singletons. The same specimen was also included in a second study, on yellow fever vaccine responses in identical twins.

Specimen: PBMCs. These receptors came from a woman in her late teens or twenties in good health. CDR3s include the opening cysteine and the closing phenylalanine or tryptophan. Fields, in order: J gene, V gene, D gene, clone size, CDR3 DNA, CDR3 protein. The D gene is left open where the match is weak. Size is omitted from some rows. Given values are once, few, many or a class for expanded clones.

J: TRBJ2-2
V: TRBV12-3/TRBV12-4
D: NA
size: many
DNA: TGTGCCGGAGGGGACTCCCGGAACACCGGGGAGCTGTTTTTT
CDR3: CAGGDSRNTGELFF

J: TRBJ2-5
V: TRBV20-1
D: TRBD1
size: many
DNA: TGCAGTGCTAGGGGACAGGAAGAGACCCAGTACTTC
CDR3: CSARGQEETQYF

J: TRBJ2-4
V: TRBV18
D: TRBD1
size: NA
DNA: TGTGCCAGCTCCCCCCCGGGACAGGGAGAAAACATTCAGTACTTC
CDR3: CASSPPGQGENIQYF

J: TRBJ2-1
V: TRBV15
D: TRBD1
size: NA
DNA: TGTGCCACCAGCACGGGCAGGGGGCTCAATGAGCAGTTCTTC
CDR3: CATSTGRGLNEQFF

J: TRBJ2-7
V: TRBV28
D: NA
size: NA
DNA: TGTGCCAGCAACCCGGGGGCCGCCCGCACTTGGGAGCAGTACTTC
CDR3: CASNPGAARTWEQYF

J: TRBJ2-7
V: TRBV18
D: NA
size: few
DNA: TGTGCCAGCTCACCACCGAGGGGCTCCTACGAGCAGTACTTC
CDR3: CASSPPRGSYEQYF

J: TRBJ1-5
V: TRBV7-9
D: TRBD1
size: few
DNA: TGTGCCAGCAGCGCTGGACAGGGCCCTAATCAGCCCCAGCATTTT
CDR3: CASSAGQGPNQPQHF

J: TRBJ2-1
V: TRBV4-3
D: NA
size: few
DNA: TGCGCCAGCAGCCAAGCTATTGCGGGAAGCTCCTACAATGAGCAGTTCTTC
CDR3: CASSQAIAGSSYNEQFF

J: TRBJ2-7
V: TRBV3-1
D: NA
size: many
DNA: TGTGCCAGCAGCCAACTTCTGGATCCTCTATCCTACGAGCAGTACTTC
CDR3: CASSQLLDPLSYEQYF

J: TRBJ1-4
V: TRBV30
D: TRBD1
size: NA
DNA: TGTGCCTGGAGTTCCTACAGGGGATATGAAAAACTGTTTTTT
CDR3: CAWSSYRGYEKLFF

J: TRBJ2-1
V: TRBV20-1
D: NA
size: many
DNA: TGCAGTGCTAGAGCGATGGGTTGGGCCAGCAATGAGCAGTTCTTC
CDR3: CSARAMGWASNEQFF

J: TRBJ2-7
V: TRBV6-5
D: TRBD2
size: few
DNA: TGTGCCAGCAGTTACTCGGATCTAGCGGGAGTTGTGCTCTACGAGCAGTACTTC
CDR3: CASSYSDLAGVVLYEQYF

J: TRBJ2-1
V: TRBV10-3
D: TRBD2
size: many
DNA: TGTGCCATCACTCCTAGCGGGGGCAATGAGCAGTTCTTC
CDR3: CAITPSGGNEQFF

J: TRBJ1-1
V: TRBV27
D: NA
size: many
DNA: TGTGCCAGCAGTTCTGGGGGGGGCGGGACTGAAGCTTTCTTT
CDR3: CASSSGGGGTEAFF

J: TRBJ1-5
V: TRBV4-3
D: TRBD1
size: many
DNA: TGCGCCAGCAGCCAGAACAGGGGTTTTCGACAGCCCCAGCATTTT
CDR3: CASSQNRGFRQPQHF

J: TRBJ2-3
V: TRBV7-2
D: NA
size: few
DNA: TGTGCCAGCAGCTTAGTCCCTCTTTGGGATACGCAGTATTTT
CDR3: CASSLVPLWDTQYF

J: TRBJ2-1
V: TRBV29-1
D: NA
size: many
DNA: TGCAGCGTTGATTCGGTGGGCGATGAGCAGTTCTTC
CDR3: CSVDSVGDEQFF

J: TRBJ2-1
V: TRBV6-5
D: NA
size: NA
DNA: TGTGCCAGCAGTTATTCCAGGGGTCTTGGCGAGCAGTTCTTC
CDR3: CASSYSRGLGEQFF

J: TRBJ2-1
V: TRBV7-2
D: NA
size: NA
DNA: TGTGCCAGCAGCTTTGAGGGTATTGGGTACAATGAGCAGTTCTTC
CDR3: CASSFEGIGYNEQFF

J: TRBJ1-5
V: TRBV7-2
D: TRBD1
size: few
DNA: TGTGCCAGCAGGAGAGAAGGACAGGGGCCCAATCAGCCCCAGCATTTT
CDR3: CASRREGQGPNQPQHF

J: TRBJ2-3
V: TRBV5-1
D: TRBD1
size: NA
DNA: TGCGCCAGCCGAACAGGGGTTAGCACAGATACGCAGTATTTT
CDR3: CASRTGVSTDTQYF

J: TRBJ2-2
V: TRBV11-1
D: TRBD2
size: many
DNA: TGTGCCAGCAGCTTAGTTCGGACTAGCGGGAATAGGAACACCGGGGAGCTGTTTTTT
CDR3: CASSLVRTSGNRNTGELFF

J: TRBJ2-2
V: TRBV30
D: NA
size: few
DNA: TGTGCCTGGAGTTCAGGGACCGGGGAGCTGTTTTTT
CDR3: CAWSSGTGELFF

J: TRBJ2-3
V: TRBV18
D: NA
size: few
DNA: TGTGCCAGCTCTGAGACAGTAGATACGCAGTATTTT
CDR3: CASSETVDTQYF

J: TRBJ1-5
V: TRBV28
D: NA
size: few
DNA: TGTGCCAGCAGTTTATCGCTGACCGGGACGTCCTTGCATTTT
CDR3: CASSLSLTGTSLHF

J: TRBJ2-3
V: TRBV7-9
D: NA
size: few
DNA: TGTGCCAGCAGGCACGACAGTACAGATACGCAGTATTTT
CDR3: CASRHDSTDTQYF

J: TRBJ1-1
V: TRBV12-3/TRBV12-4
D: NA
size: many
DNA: TGTGCCAGCAGTTTAAGCGGATTAGACGAAGCTTTCTTT
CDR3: CASSLSGLDEAFF

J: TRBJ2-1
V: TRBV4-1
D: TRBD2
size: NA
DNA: TGCGCCAGCAGCCAGGCTAGCGGGTCAAGCTCCTACAATGAGCAGTTCTTC
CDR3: CASSQASGSSSYNEQFF

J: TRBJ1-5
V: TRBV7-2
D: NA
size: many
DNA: TGTGCCAGCAGCTTAGATCTTCAGCCCCAGCATTTT
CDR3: CASSLDLQPQHF

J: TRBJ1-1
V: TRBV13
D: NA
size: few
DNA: TGTGCCAGCAGCCCCCTGGGCAGTCACGAAGCTTTCTTT
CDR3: CASSPLGSHEAFF